This T cell receptor (beta chain) was captured by sequencing in a study of blood T cell repertoires in COVID-19. Here immunoSEQ multiplex PCR was the method, and the copy in TCRdb shows in-frame clones only, minus some. The data show 130,000 to 150,000 clones, 84% seen once. The TCR originated in a human donor in a cohort sampled during active COVID-19. Sequencing used peripheral blood.

The CDR3 spells CASSLDFSGETQYF. The CDR3 coding sequence is TGTGCCAGCAGCTTAGACTTCAGCGGAGAGACCCAGTACTTC. This chain connects TRBV7-2 to TRBJ2-5; D is perhaps TRBD2 (5 bases). The germline V gene encodes CDR1 SGHTA and CDR2 FQGNSA. Trimming cost V 1 base and J 4 bases, with 10 bases left between them. The CDR3 runs 14 residues.